The 15 T cell receptor beta chains below all came from one sample that was sequenced in a study of T cells in Graves' hyperthyroidism and ophthalmopathy. There were TCR beta CDR3 regions amplified from RNA transcripts. In the first-round RT-PCR of the TCR CDR3, the HTBI primer set was used. TCRdb re-analysed the multiplex PCR reads in MiXCR, keeping a single row per CDR3 protein. Here the sample spans under 700,000 distinct CDR3 sequences, approximately 44% being singletons. Sequenced: peripheral blood or thyroid tissue (not recorded which). All receptors come from a woman aged 18-29 years with Graves' hyperthyroidism.

V and J are TRBV6-1 and TRBJ1-3; no clear D gene. The CDR3 is made up of 13 amino acids. Trimming removed 6 bases from V and 7 bases from J, with 13 bases in between. CDR1 is MNHNS, CDR2 SASEGT, per germline. This CDR3 reads CASSPRRFNTIYF. The CDR3 DNA sequence: TGTGCCAGCAGCCCCCGACGCTTTAACACCATATATTTT.

The chain links TRBV13 to TRBJ1-3; D remains ambiguous. CDR3 size: 15 residues. V was cut by 5 bases and J by 0 bases, with 11 bases left in between. Germline loops: CDR1 PRHDT, CDR2 FYEKMQ (reference sequence). Here the CDR3 reads CASSPGRTSGNTIYF. The CDR3 DNA reads as TGTGCCAGCAGCCCGGGAAGAACCTCTGGAAACACCATATATTTT.

V and J are TRBV6-6 and TRBJ2-5; 10 positions agree with TRBD1. The V segment lost 5 bases and the J segment 4 bases; nucleotides outside the gene matches: 4. This CDR3 has 14 amino acids. Germline lookup yields CDR1 MNHNY and CDR2 SVGAGI (reference sequence). The CDR3 loop is CASSGQGVGETQYF. CDR3 in DNA: TGTGCCAGCAGTGGACAGGGGGTCGGAGAGACCCAGTACTTC.

The CDR3, as DNA: TGTGCCAGCAGTACCTCAGGGGGAGGGGGCTACACCTTC. Translated, it gives CASSTSGGGGYTF. The chain uses TRBV25-1 and TRBJ1-2; 7 bases align to TRBD1. The germline gives CDR1 MGHDK, CDR2 SYGVNS. The CDR3 is made up of 13 amino acids. The junction had 8 bases not matched to a gene; V was cut back by 5 bases and J by 8 bases.

A remark on this clonotype: The junction differs from germline at one of its ends, possibly a read error. The chain employs TRBV2 and TRBJ1-5, with 8 bases fitting TRBD1. Germline-derived CDR1 and CDR2 are SNHLY and FYNNEI. The CDR3 sequence is 16 residues long. CDR3 nucleotide sequence: TGTGCCAGCGGTGACAGGGGAAGGAGCGCGGGACAGCCCCAGCATTTT. Protein sequence: CASGDRGRSAGQPQHF.

There are a few counts of this clonotype. CDR3 in amino acids: CASSYLRTGRNSPLHF. The CDR3 coding sequence is TGTGCCAGCAGTTACTTGAGGACGGGGAGAAATTCACCCCTCCACTTT. This rearrangement joins TRBV25-1 to TRBJ1-6; D is uncertain. Per the germline V gene, CDR1 is MGHDK and CDR2 is SYGVNS. There are 16 residues in the CDR3. Trimming stripped 5 bases from V and 7 bases from J, with 18 bases between.

This rearrangement joins TRBV6-1 to TRBJ2-5; 8 bases map to TRBD2. Germline V gives CDR1 MNHNS, CDR2 SASEGT. This CDR3 has 16 amino acids. Unmatched junction bases numbered 9, after V lost 3 bases and J lost 3 bases. DNA of the CDR3: TGTGCCAGCAGTGACGGGAGGACTAGCAGCGAAGAGACCCAGTACTTC. Protein product: CASSDGRTSSEETQYF.

Comments on this clonotype: A junction end diverges from the germline sequence, so it may reflect a read error. The J gene is TRBJ1-1, the V gene TRBV4-1; D might be TRBD1 (6 bases). The germline CDR1 and CDR2 sequences are MGHRA and YSYEKL. The CDR3 length is 13 residues. CDR3: CASKEGGQTEASF. In nucleotides, the CDR3 is TGCGCCAGCAAGGAGGGAGGACAGACTGAAGCTTCCTTT.

This clonotype appeared many times. This chain connects TRBV14 to TRBJ2-7; 7 positions match TRBD1. In germline, CDR1 is SGHDN, CDR2 FVKESK. The CDR3 covers 14 residues. With V trimmed by 2 bases and J by 1 base, 2 bases remained unmatched. The CDR3 DNA sequence: TGTGCCAGCAGCCAACCGGGACAGTCCTACGAGCAGTACTTC. Residues: CASSQPGQSYEQYF.

This clonotype was seen just once. The V gene is TRBV19, the J gene TRBJ2-7, with 9 bases that match TRBD1. This CDR3 contains 16 residues. V shed 5 bases, J shed 2 bases, and the junction held 10 bases outside the gene matches. CDR1 and CDR2 from the germline V gene are LNHDA and SQIVND (reference sequence). The chain's CDR3 is CASSSLGQGFAYEQYF. The CDR3 nucleotides read TGTGCCAGTAGTTCCCTAGGACAGGGGTTCGCCTACGAGCAGTACTTC. The full variable domain, rest sourced from reference TRBV19 and TRBJ2-7, is DGGITQSPKYLFRKEGQNVTLSCEQNLNHDAMYWYRQDPGQGLRLIYYSQIVNDFQKGDIAEGYSVSREKKESFPLTVTSAQKNPTAFYLCASSSLGQGFAYEQYFGPGTRLTVT.

This clonotype was detected a few times. The rearrangement joins TRBV20-1 to TRBJ1-5; D gene ambiguous. Trimming pared 1 base from V and 4 bases from J, leaving 11 bases between. CDR1 is DFQATT, CDR2 SNEGSKA, per germline (reference sequence). The CDR3 sequence is 14 residues long. Written as DNA, the CDR3 is TGCAGTGCTAGAGGCGGGATGGGGAATCAGCCCCAGCATTTT. Residues: CSARGGMGNQPQHF.

The genes are TRBV7-2 and TRBJ2-2; 14 bases map to TRBD2. The junction had 3 bases not matched to a gene; V was cut back by 5 bases and J by 4 bases. CDR3 length: 16 amino acids. Germline V gene lookup returns CDR1 SGHTA and CDR2 FQGNSA. Here the CDR3 DNA reads TGTGCCAGCAGCAAGGGACTAGCGGGAGTCACCGGGGAGCTGTTTTTT. Translating it yields CASSKGLAGVTGELFF.

The V call is TRBV19, the J call TRBJ2-7; D remains unclear. CDR3 size: 14 residues. CDR1 and CDR2 from the germline V gene are LNHDA and SQIVND (reference sequence). Between the trimmed V and J ends, which lost 1 base and 0 bases, there was a span of 7 bases. CDR3 protein: CASSIAPASYEQYF. CDR3 nucleotides: TGTGCCAGTAGTATAGCGCCAGCCTCCTACGAGCAGTACTTC.

The CDR3 spells CSRRMGAQQPQHF. CDR3 DNA: TGCAGCAGGAGAATGGGAGCGCAGCAGCCCCAGCATTTT. The chain has TRBV29-1 and TRBJ1-5; D unclear. Trimming shortened V by 8 bases and J by 7 bases, and 18 bases separated the two germline ends. The CDR3 is made up of 13 amino acids. The germline V gene has CDR1 SQVTM and CDR2 ANQGSEA.

This rearrangement joins TRBV7-6 to TRBJ2-5; no firm D call. Germline V gives CDR1 SGHVS, CDR2 FNYEAQ. The CDR3 is 16 residues long. The ends were cut back, 7 bases at V and 2 bases at J, with 20 bases in the middle. The CDR3 spells CASTTGSSLPQETQYF. DNA for the CDR3: TGTGCCAGCACCACGGGCTCCAGCCTGCCTCAAGAGACCCAGTACTTC. Supplemented by reference TRBV7-6 and TRBJ2-5, the full variable domain reads GAGVSQSPRYKVTKRGQDVALRCDPISGHVSLYWYRQALGQGPEFLTYFNYEAQQDKSGLPNDRFSAERPEGSISTLTIQRTEQRDSAMYRCASTTGSSLPQETQYFGPGTRLLVL.